These 26 T cell receptor beta chains came from one sample sequenced in a study of blood T cells in healthy people across ages. Combining a sample-barcoded 5' primer with a J-beta primer mix, a second PCR ran for roughly 7 to 11 cycles. TCRdb called the 5' RACE reads again in MiXCR, with one record for every CDR3 protein. The repertoire has 600,000 to 800,000 distinct CDR3 sequences, over 20% of them found once; the top ten carry 3.6%. The sequencing input was blood. The receptors here all came from a man in his 70s in good health.

This clonotype was seen a handful of times. This rearrangement joins TRBV7-9 to TRBJ2-5, with 9 bases that match TRBD1. This CDR3 is built from 15 residues. Per germline, CDR1 SEHNR and CDR2 FQNEAQ (reference sequence). The V and J ends lost 5 bases and 2 bases, in that order; junction bases with no gene match: 6. The CDR3 spells CASSPGQGMQETQYF. Here the CDR3 DNA reads TGTGCCAGCAGCCCCGGACAGGGGATGCAAGAGACCCAGTACTTC.

The rearrangement uses TRBV12-3 or TRBV12-4 and TRBJ2-1; TRBD1 or TRBD2 may be the D gene (7 bases each). Trimming pared 5 bases from V and 8 bases from J, leaving 19 bases between. There are 15 residues in the CDR3. Here the CDR3 DNA reads TGTGCCAGCAGTCCCGGGGAGGGGGCTATAGATGAGCAGTTCTTC. Amino acid sequence: CASSPGEGAIDEQFF.

This clonotype was seen a handful of times. This chain links TRBV5-1 with TRBJ2-5, with 11 nucleotides matching TRBD2. The assigned J gene may be wrong: the sequence end matches TRBJ2-1 better. The length of the CDR3 is 17 residues. From germline, CDR1 is SGHRS and CDR2 YFSETQ. The CDR3 is CASSLGTSGQTYNEQFF. The CDR3 nucleotides are TGCGCCAGCAGCCTGGGGACTAGCGGTCAAACCTACAATGAGCAGTTCTTC.

This clonotype was picked up a small number of times. The genes are TRBV2 and TRBJ1-4; D is perhaps TRBD1 (6 bases). Germline values: CDR1 SNHLY, CDR2 FYNNEI. Trimming stripped 8 bases from V and 7 bases from J, with 17 bases between. The CDR3 is 14 amino acids. CDR3 DNA sequence: TGTGCCAGCCGAGGTCGGGGGCAGGGTGAAAAACTGTTTTTT. It encodes CASRGRGQGEKLFF.

The sample holds a few counts of this clonotype. The chain carries TRBV4-1 and TRBJ1-5; the D is unclear. V was trimmed by 4 bases and J by 2 bases, leaving 9 bases between them. Germline V lookup: CDR1 MGHRA, CDR2 YSYEKL. The CDR3 consists of 14 residues. The CDR3 sequence: CASSRQEGNQPQHF. In DNA, the CDR3 is TGCGCCAGCAGCCGCCAAGAGGGCAATCAGCCCCAGCATTTT.

The V gene is TRBV20-1, the J gene TRBJ1-5; D might be TRBD1 (5 bases). The V gene lost 0 bases and the J gene lost 0 bases, with 9 bases spanning the gap. The length of the CDR3 is 15 residues. Germline CDR1 and CDR2: DFQATT and SNEGSKA (reference sequence). CDR3 protein: CSAREDNYSNQPQHF. CDR3 nucleotide sequence: TGCAGTGCTAGAGAGGACAATTATAGCAATCAGCCCCAGCATTTT.

Many counts were recorded for this clonotype. The chain employs TRBV5-5 and TRBJ2-7, with D possibly matching TRBD1 (6 bases). Germline loops: CDR1 SGHKS, CDR2 YYEKEE (reference sequence). Trimming stripped 0 bases from V and 0 bases from J, with 10 bases between. This CDR3 spans 15 amino acids. CDR3 sequence: CASSLGQAHSYEQYF. CDR3 DNA: TGTGCCAGCAGCTTGGGACAGGCTCACTCCTACGAGCAGTACTTC.

This clonotype was seen only a few times. V gene TRBV10-3 combines with J gene TRBJ2-1, with 11 bases fitting TRBD2. The CDR3 has 16 residues. Germline V CDR1 and CDR2: ENHRY, SYGVKD. V gave up 5 bases and J gave up 4 bases; unmatched junction bases: 7. CDR3 region: CAISNLAGGRYNEQFF. CDR3 DNA sequence: TGTGCCATCAGTAATTTAGCGGGAGGGCGGTACAATGAGCAGTTCTTC.

The V call is TRBV10-3, the J call TRBJ2-5; no definite D call. The CDR3 is 13 residues long. Germline loops: CDR1 ENHRY, CDR2 SYGVKD. Trimming cost V 3 bases and J 4 bases, with 9 bases left between them. The chain's CDR3 is CAISDGRRETQYF. CDR3 sequence (DNA): TGTGCCATCAGTGATGGTCGACGAGAGACCCAGTACTTC.

V and J are TRBV2 and TRBJ2-3; 7 bases are a match to TRBD1. The CDR3 is 13 amino acids. The J segment lost 2 bases and the V segment lost 7 bases, leaving 3 bases of the junction unmatched. The V gene's germline CDR1 is SNHLY and CDR2 FYNNEI. CDR3 nucleotides: TGTGCCAGCACGACAGGGATCACAGATACGCAGTATTTT. This gives the protein CASTTGITDTQYF.

The sample holds a few counts of this clonotype. This chain links TRBV5-1 with TRBJ2-5, with D unclear. V dropped 1 base and J dropped 1 base, with 8 bases sitting between them. Per the germline V gene, CDR1 is SGHRS and CDR2 is YFSETQ. The CDR3 runs to 14 residues. The CDR3 protein is CASSLLSSQETQYF. The CDR3 nucleotides are TGCGCCAGCAGCTTGCTGAGTTCCCAAGAGACCCAGTACTTC.

The genes are TRBV5-4 and TRBJ2-5, with 14 nucleotides matching TRBD2. The CDR3 is 17 residues long. Germline loops: CDR1 SGHNT, CDR2 YYREEE (reference sequence). V was clipped by 4 bases and J by 2 bases; unmatched bases: 7. The CDR3 region has the DNA TGTGCCAGCAGCCTCGGGACTAGCGGGAGAGTACAAGAGACCCAGTACTTC. It translates to CASSLGTSGRVQETQYF.

For this clonotype: One end of the junction fails to match germline, which may point to a read error. The gene calls are TRBV7-2 and TRBJ1-5, with D tentatively TRBD1 (6 bases). The CDR3 consists of 15 residues. Germline-derived CDR1 and CDR2 are SGHTA and FQGNSA. The CDR3 sequence: CASSLGGPSYQPQHF. The CDR3 nucleotides are TGTGCCAGCAGCTTAGGGGGGCCTAGCTATCAGCCCCAGCATTTT.

This clonotype was recorded a few times. The V call is TRBV28, the J call TRBJ2-7, with TRBD1 identical over 9 bases. Unmatched junction bases numbered 7, after V lost 7 bases and J lost 6 bases. The CDR3 is made up of 13 amino acids. Germline CDR1 MDHEN, CDR2 SYDVKM. The CDR3 sequence: CASNPGQGSEQYF. CDR3 coding DNA: TGTGCCAGCAATCCGGGACAGGGTTCCGAGCAGTACTTC.

This clonotype was seen only a few times. The CDR3 DNA is TGTGCCAGCAGCCTCTCGGGCAGGGCCTCTGGAAACACCATATATTTT. This translates into CASSLSGRASGNTIYF. This chain uses TRBV7-2 with TRBJ1-3; D might be TRBD1 (5 bases). The CDR3 has 16 amino acids. V dropped 5 bases and J dropped 0 bases, with 14 bases sitting between them. Per the germline V gene, CDR1 is SGHTA and CDR2 is FQGNSA.

V and J are TRBV27 and TRBJ1-6, with no clear D. The CDR3 covers 14 residues. The V end was cut by 4 bases, the J end by 5 bases, with 9 bases between. Germline CDR1 and CDR2: MNHEY and SMNVEV (reference sequence). Here the CDR3 reads CASSSRQNNSPLHF. Written as DNA, the CDR3 is TGTGCCAGCAGTTCCAGGCAAAATAATTCACCCCTCCACTTT.

This clonotype has only a few counts. The chain couples TRBV20-1 to TRBJ2-7, with 8 bases matching TRBD1. The germline V gene has CDR1 DFQATT and CDR2 SNEGSKA (reference sequence). Losses at the gene ends were 5 bases for V and 4 bases for J; bases not matched to a gene: 10. This CDR3 contains 14 residues. The CDR3 DNA reads as TGCAGTGCTTCGCCGTGGGACAGGAAATACGAGCAGTACTTC. Its protein product is CSASPWDRKYEQYF.

The chain recombines TRBV20-1 with TRBJ1-4; D might be TRBD1 (5 bases). Germline V gene sequence: CDR1 DFQATT, CDR2 SNEGSKA (reference sequence). Deletions cut 3 bases from V and 4 bases from J, with 12 bases between. CDR3 length equals 14 residues. CDR3 in DNA: TGCAGTGCTAGTCTCCAGGGAAGTAATGAAAAACTGTTTTTT. Translated, it gives CSASLQGSNEKLFF.

In this sample, this clonotype turned up a few times. The chain links TRBV14 to TRBJ1-4, with TRBD1 identical over 9 bases. CDR3 length: 16 amino acids. The germline V gene has CDR1 SGHDN and CDR2 FVKESK. V dropped 5 bases and J dropped 5; count of bases not matched to a gene: 9. CDR3 bases: TGTGCCAGCAGCGAGGGGACAGGGTTTTTAAATGAAAAACTGTTTTTT. This gives the protein CASSEGTGFLNEKLFF.

This clonotype came up a few times. V gene TRBV15 combines with J gene TRBJ2-5; tentatively, D is TRBD2 (5 bases). The assigned J gene may be wrong: the sequence end matches TRBJ2-1 better. The CDR3 is made up of 16 amino acids. Germline CDR1 reads LNHNV; CDR2 reads YYDKDF (reference sequence). The CDR3 protein is CATSRDRELVYNEQFF. CDR3 nucleotides: TGTGCCACCAGCAGAGATCGTGAACTAGTCTACAATGAGCAGTTCTTC.

The J gene is TRBJ2-1, the V gene TRBV6-2 or TRBV6-3; unclear D gene. Germline assignment: CDR1 MNHEY and CDR2 SVGEGT. The V end lost 0 bases, the J end lost 5 bases, and 14 bases lay between the germline ends. The CDR3 has 16 amino acids. The CDR3 sequence: CASSYSVGRTDNEQFF. The CDR3 coding sequence is TGTGCCAGCAGTTACTCCGTTGGTAGAACTGACAATGAGCAGTTCTTC.

The rearrangement joins TRBV15 to TRBJ2-3; the match to TRBD2 covers 8 bases. This CDR3 spans 14 amino acids. The junction had 2 bases not matched to a gene; V was cut back by 0 bases and J by 6 bases. CDR1 and CDR2 from the germline V gene are LNHNV and YYDKDF (reference sequence). The DNA of the CDR3 is TGTGCCACCAGCAGAGACCGGGAGGGGGATACGCAGTATTTT. It encodes CATSRDREGDTQYF. Together with reference TRBV15 and TRBJ2-3, the CDR3 gives the full variable domain: DAMVIQNPRYQVTQFGKPVTLSCSQTLNHNVMYWYQQKSSQAPKLLFHYYDKDFNNEADTPDNFQSRRPNTSFCFLDIRSPGLGDTAMYLCATSRDREGDTQYFGPGTRLTVL.

This clonotype was found a few times. This chain connects TRBV7-9 to TRBJ2-5; D is uncertain. V lost 4 bases and J 1 base, leaving 10 bases between the germline ends. The germline CDR1 and CDR2 sequences are SEHNR and FQNEAQ (reference sequence). This CDR3 has 14 amino acids. The CDR3 here is CASSSDQFQETQYF. Here the CDR3 DNA reads TGTGCCAGCAGCTCCGACCAGTTCCAAGAGACCCAGTACTTC.

This clonotype came up many times. The chain links TRBV27 to TRBJ2-7, with TRBD1 matching over 7 bases. The CDR3 extends over 16 amino acids. Germline CDR1 reads MNHEY; CDR2 reads SMNVEV (reference sequence). After removal of 2 bases from V and 4 bases from J, the junction contained 11 bases not matched to a gene. The CDR3 loop is CASSLVSTGKGYEQYF. CDR3 in DNA: TGTGCCAGCAGTTTAGTTTCGACAGGGAAGGGTTACGAGCAGTACTTC.

V is TRBV5-1 and J is TRBJ2-7; a weak D match, TRBD1 (6 bases). The germline CDR1 and CDR2 sequences are SGHRS and YFSETQ. Trimming took off 0 bases at V and 2 bases at J, with 9 bases between the two ends. The CDR3 loop spans 14 amino acids. The CDR3 is CASSLDRETYEQYF. CDR3 DNA sequence: TGCGCCAGCAGCTTGGACAGGGAGACCTACGAGCAGTACTTC.

Comments on this clonotype: This CDR3 fails to terminate in the conserved phenylalanine or tryptophan, so it likely reflects a read error. This rearrangement joins TRBV4-3 to TRBJ2-5; TRBD2 agrees at 14 bases. TRBJ2-7 matches the DNA end more closely, so the J call is doubtful. CDR3 length equals 18 residues. Germline-derived CDR1 and CDR2 are LGHNA and YSLEER. The CDR3 sequence: CASSYGTSGSLGSYEQYL. CDR3 nucleotide sequence: TGCGCCAGCAGCTACGGGACTAGCGGGAGTTTGGGCTCCTACGAGCAGTACCTC.